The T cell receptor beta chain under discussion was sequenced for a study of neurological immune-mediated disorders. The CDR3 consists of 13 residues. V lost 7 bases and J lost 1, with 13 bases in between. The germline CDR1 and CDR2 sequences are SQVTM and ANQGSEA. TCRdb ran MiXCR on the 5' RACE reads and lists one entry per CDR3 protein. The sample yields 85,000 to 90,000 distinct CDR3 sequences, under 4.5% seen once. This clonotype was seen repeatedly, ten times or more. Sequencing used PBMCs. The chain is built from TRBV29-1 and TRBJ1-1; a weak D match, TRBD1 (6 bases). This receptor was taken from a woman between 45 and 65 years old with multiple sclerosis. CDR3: CSADPGQNTEAFF. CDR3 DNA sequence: TGCAGCGCTGACCCGGGACAGAACACTGAAGCTTTCTTT.